This passage covers 25 T cell receptor beta chains from one sample sequenced in a study of cytomegalovirus exposure and HLA in healthy donors. Use of 60 Vbeta and 13 Jbeta primers characterized the PCR. Assay: immunoSEQ multiplex PCR; the TCRdb copy retains only in-frame clones and omits some. The sample carries roughly 110,000 clones, approximately 79% recorded once. The sequenced sample consisted of PBMCs. The receptors come from a man between 60 and 75 years old in good health and CMV-seronegative.

The V and J genes are TRBV7-2 and TRBJ1-4, with no clear D. The V end was cut by 5 bases, the J end by 0 bases, with 10 bases between. The CDR3 is 15 amino acids. CDR1 is SGHTA, CDR2 FQGNSA, per germline. The CDR3 coding sequence is TGTGCCAGCAGCCCCCCAGGTGCAACTAATGAAAAACTGTTTTTT. Its translation: CASSPPGATNEKLFF.

In its sample, this clone was seen once. The J gene is TRBJ1-5, the V gene TRBV15; 7 positions match TRBD1. Germline CDR1 LNHNV, CDR2 YYDKDF (reference sequence). There are 14 residues in the CDR3. V was pared by 0 bases and J by 4 bases, with 0 bases of the junction left unmatched. The DNA of the CDR3 is TGTGCCACCAGCAGAGACAGGGGGAATCAGCCCCAGCATTTT. Encoded protein: CATSRDRGNQPQHF.

The rearrangement links TRBV6-1 to TRBJ2-1; TRBD1 aligns across 9 bases. Trimming took 7 bases from V and 9 from J; bases not matched to a gene: 13. Looked up from germline, CDR1 is MNHNS and CDR2 is SASEGT. The CDR3 has 15 residues. CDR3 in amino acids: CASTPVSGTGLEQFF. The CDR3 coding sequence is TGTGCCAGCACCCCCGTATCCGGGACAGGGCTTGAGCAGTTCTTC.

In its sample, this clone was seen a few times. CDR3 sequence: CAWSGQGAVETQYF. The CDR3 coding sequence is TGTGCCTGGAGTGGACAGGGGGCTGTTGAGACCCAGTACTTC. The rearrangement uses TRBV30 and TRBJ2-5; 10 bases align to TRBD1. Losses at the gene ends were 1 base for V and 5 bases for J; bases not matched to a gene: 4. Germline V gene data show CDR1 as GTSNPN and CDR2 as SVGIG (reference sequence). The CDR3 runs 14 residues.

The chain couples TRBV6-6 to TRBJ1-4, with 8 bases aligning to TRBD1. Germline V gene lookup returns CDR1 MNHNY and CDR2 SVGAGI (reference sequence). The CDR3 has 15 amino acids. The J segment lost 4 bases and the V segment lost 6 bases, leaving 7 bases of the junction unmatched. Written as DNA, the CDR3 is TGTGCCAGCAGCAGGTCAGGGGGCGGTAATGAAAAACTGTTTTTT. This codes for CASSRSGGGNEKLFF.

The rearrangement joins TRBV27 to TRBJ1-2, with TRBD1 matching over 7 bases. Germline CDR1 reads MNHEY; CDR2 reads SMNVEV (reference sequence). This CDR3 is 16 amino acids long. The J segment lost 7 bases and the V segment lost 1 base, leaving 12 bases of the junction unmatched. The CDR3 sequence is CASSLYPEGATGGYTF. The CDR3 nucleotides read TGTGCCAGCAGTTTATATCCCGAGGGGGCAACGGGTGGCTACACCTTC.

Notes on this clone: Other nucleotide sequences from this sample produce the same CDR3. The chain combines TRBV28 with TRBJ1-2, with TRBD1 as a possible D gene (6 bases). V lost 1 base to trimming and J lost 8 bases, with 17 bases between them. Germline values: CDR1 MDHEN, CDR2 SYDVKM. The CDR3 has 15 amino acids. The CDR3 bases are TGTGCCAGCAGTTTATCTTCAGGGGATGGGTACGGCTACACCTTC. The encoded protein is CASSLSSGDGYGYTF.

CDR3 sequence (DNA): TGTGCCAGCAGCTTAACTGAAACCGGGGAGCTGTTTTTT. As protein: CASSLTETGELFF. The J gene is TRBJ2-2, the V gene TRBV7-8; unclear D gene. The V gene lost 2 bases and the J gene lost 5 bases, with 6 bases spanning the gap. CDR3 length: 13 amino acids. In germline, CDR1 is SGHVS, CDR2 FQNEAQ.

The chain employs TRBV5-6 and TRBJ2-3, with TRBD2 matching 9 bases. This CDR3 spans 15 amino acids. The ends lost 4 bases at V and 2 bases at J; junction bases unmatched: 5. The germline gives CDR1 SGHDT, CDR2 YYEEEE. The CDR3 sequence: CASSRAGGPTDTQYF. The DNA of the CDR3 is TGTGCCAGCAGCAGAGCGGGGGGCCCCACAGATACGCAGTATTTT.

The rearrangement joins TRBV5-1 to TRBJ2-3; the D gene is possibly TRBD2 (7 bases). The CDR3 consists of 14 residues. V shed 10 bases and J shed 4 bases, with 19 bases lying between them. Germline V lookup: CDR1 SGHRS, CDR2 YFSETQ. The CDR3 region is CASTAGAHPDTQYF. CDR3 DNA: TGCGCCTCCACGGCGGGGGCGCATCCAGATACGCAGTATTTT.

J is TRBJ1-1 and V is TRBV11-2, with D tentatively TRBD1 (5 bases). Germline V gene sequence: CDR1 SGHAT, CDR2 FQNNGV. The CDR3 is 14 residues long. V was trimmed by 9 bases and J by 1 base, leaving 15 bases between them. Written as DNA, the CDR3 is TGTGCCAGTAATCATTGGGGGGGGAACACTGAAGCTTTCTTT. Encoded protein: CASNHWGGNTEAFF. The full variable domain, rest sourced from reference TRBV11-2 and TRBJ1-1, is EAGVAQSPRYKIIEKRQSVAFWCNPISGHATLYWYQQILGQGPKLLIQFQNNGVVDDSQLPKDRFSAERLKGVDSTLKIQPAKLEDSAVYLCASNHWGGNTEAFFGQGTRLTVV.

The chain uses TRBV7-9 and TRBJ2-7, with D perhaps assigned TRBD1 or TRBD2 (6 bases each). Looked up from germline, CDR1 is SEHNR and CDR2 is FQNEAQ (reference sequence). The CDR3 length is 12 residues. Trimming took 5 bases from V and 6 from J, leaving 11 bases between them. The CDR3 region has the DNA TGTGCCAGCAGCCTAGGAGGGGGCGAGCAGTACTTC. The encoded protein is CASSLGGGEQYF.

The J gene is TRBJ2-2, the V gene TRBV7-7; a possible D gene is TRBD2 (5 bases). The V end was cut by 7 bases, the J end by 4 bases, with 13 bases between. Germline-derived CDR1 and CDR2 are SSHAT and FNYEAQ (reference sequence). This CDR3 has 14 amino acids. The CDR3 loop reads CASKEEGVTGELFF. DNA of the CDR3: TGTGCCAGCAAGGAAGAGGGAGTCACCGGGGAGCTGTTTTTT.

V gene TRBV6-1 combines with J gene TRBJ1-6, with a weak D call TRBD1 (5 bases). The CDR3 consists of 14 residues. Germline lookup yields CDR1 MNHNS and CDR2 SASEGT. V was cut by 4 bases and J by 6 bases, with 10 bases left in between. The CDR3 coding sequence is TGTGCCAGCAGTGGCGACAGAACTAATTCACCCCTCCACTTT. This gives the protein CASSGDRTNSPLHF.

The rearrangement links TRBV6-1 to TRBJ2-1; D is possibly TRBD1 (5 bases). This CDR3 region has 15 residues. Trimming left V 2 bases short and J 8 bases short, with 16 bases between. Germline CDR1 reads MNHNS; CDR2 reads SASEGT. CDR3 sequence (DNA): TGTGCCAGCAGTGAAAAGGGGAAATTTGTCTATGAGCAGTTCTTC. It encodes CASSEKGKFVYEQFF.

The V and J genes are TRBV20-1 and TRBJ1-5; no firm D call. V lost 3 bases and J 3 bases, leaving 3 bases between the germline ends. This CDR3 region has 11 residues. Germline V gene data show CDR1 as DFQATT and CDR2 as SNEGSKA (reference sequence). CDR3 nucleotides: TGCAGTGCTAGCCTCAATCAGCCCCAGCATTTT. It yields the protein CSASLNQPQHF.

This clone was detected once. The chain carries TRBV4-2 and TRBJ2-5, with a tentative D call TRBD1 (5 bases). Germline values: CDR1 LGHNA, CDR2 YNFKEQ. The V end was cut by 4 bases, the J end by 1 base, with 19 bases between. The CDR3 has 17 residues. The chain's CDR3 is CASSLGSGQGGQETQYF. The CDR3 DNA follows: TGTGCCAGCAGCCTCGGATCCGGCCAGGGCGGCCAAGAGACCCAGTACTTC.

The V gene is TRBV25-1, the J gene TRBJ2-7; D is possibly TRBD2 (6 bases). The CDR3 has 13 amino acids. Trimming took off 1 base at V and 5 bases at J, with 9 bases between the two ends. Germline V gene sequence: CDR1 MGHDK, CDR2 SYGVNS. This CDR3 reads CASSESPGDEQYF. The CDR3 bases are TGTGCCAGCAGTGAATCACCGGGGGACGAGCAGTACTTC.

The genes are TRBV28 and TRBJ1-6; tentative D call: TRBD1 (6 bases). V was pared by 2 bases and J by 8 bases, with 13 bases between. CDR1 MDHEN and CDR2 SYDVKM come from the germline V gene. The CDR3 is 15 residues long. CDR3 amino acids: CASSLGGQQHSPLHF. In nucleotides, the CDR3 is TGTGCCAGCAGTTTAGGTGGACAGCAGCATTCACCCCTCCACTTT.

This clone was counted between two and nine times. The V gene is TRBV10-3, the J gene TRBJ2-1, with a weak D call TRBD1 (5 bases). Germline CDR1 is ENHRY and CDR2 is SYGVKD. Trimming removed 4 bases at V and 10 bases at J, with 11 bases between. The length of the CDR3 is 12 residues. The CDR3 DNA reads TGTGCCATCAGTGGAAAAGGGGAAGAGCAGTTCTTC. It encodes CAISGKGEEQFF.

The rearrangement uses TRBV20-1 and TRBJ1-1; no reliable D call. CDR1 is DFQATT and CDR2 is SNEGSKA in the germline V gene (reference sequence). Trimming cost V 3 bases and J 8 bases, with 4 bases left between them. This CDR3 contains 9 residues. CDR3 coding DNA: TGCAGTGCTAGTGGCGAAGCTTTCTTT. This encodes CSASGEAFF.

This chain links TRBV28 with TRBJ1-3, with no clear D. The CDR3 loop spans 14 amino acids. In germline, CDR1 is MDHEN, CDR2 SYDVKM. Trimming took 6 bases from V and 0 from J, leaving 9 bases between them. This CDR3 reads CASSPGGSGNTIYF. Here the CDR3 DNA reads TGTGCCAGCAGCCCCGGTGGCTCTGGAAACACCATATATTTT.

This clone was picked up a small number of times. The chain carries TRBV7-3 and TRBJ2-5; D might be TRBD1 (5 bases). The germline CDR1 and CDR2 sequences are SGHTA and FQGTGA. The germline V and J ends were trimmed by 2 bases and 7 bases, with 11 bases remaining between them. There are 13 residues in the CDR3. The chain's CDR3 is CASSLQGLGTQYF. The CDR3 region has the DNA TGTGCCAGCAGCTTACAGGGTTTGGGGACCCAGTACTTC.

V gene TRBV2 combines with J gene TRBJ2-7; D is perhaps TRBD1 (5 bases). There are 14 residues in the CDR3. CDR1 and CDR2 from the germline V gene are SNHLY and FYNNEI. Trimming removed 4 bases from V and 0 bases from J, with 10 bases in between. The chain's CDR3 is CASSGGSSSYEQYF. CDR3 DNA: TGTGCCAGCAGTGGGGGCTCCAGCTCCTACGAGCAGTACTTC.

The rearrangement links TRBV6-1 to TRBJ1-1; D is undetermined. The CDR3 sequence is 13 residues long. Trimming took off 2 bases at V and 4 bases at J, with 8 bases between the two ends. CDR1 is MNHNS and CDR2 is SASEGT in the germline V gene. The CDR3 region is CASSELTGTEAFF. CDR3 coding DNA: TGTGCCAGCAGTGAATTGACGGGCACTGAAGCTTTCTTT.